This T cell receptor (beta chain) was obtained from a study of post-analysis software for immune sequencing data. Study context: Relapsing-remitting, secondary progressive and progressive-relapsing multiple sclerosis courses were included.

This clonotype has at least ten counts. Its target is not known. Overall study findings and caveats: About five TRBV segments appeared more often in patients than in controls, and TRBV5-6, TRBV5-1 and TRBV20-1 were among these. Controls showed significantly higher normalized Chao1 diversity than did multiple sclerosis patients.

Each TCR beta cDNA library carried unique molecular identifiers. MiXCR, applied by TCRdb to the PCR reads, yields one record per CDR3 protein. The sample comprises roughly 600,000 distinct CDR3 sequences, roughly 47% of which are singletons, and under 2% rests with the top ten. The CDR3 sequence is 15 residues long. V gave up 4 bases and J gave up 5 bases, with 18 bases separating them. Germline V gene sequence: CDR1 SGHKS, CDR2 YYEKEE (reference sequence). This TCR derives from a girl aged 10-17 years with multiple sclerosis. Sequencing used blood. The rearrangement joins TRBV5-5 to TRBJ2-5; D is perhaps TRBD2 (7 bases). CDR3 protein: CASSPDGGRRETQYF. CDR3 in DNA: TGTGCCAGCAGCCCTGACGGGGGGCGGAGGGAGACCCAGTACTTC. The complete variable domain, with remaining parts taken from reference TRBV5-5 and TRBJ2-5, reads DAGVTQSPTHLIKTRGQQVTLRCSPISGHKSVSWYQQVLGQGPQFIFQYYEKEERGRGNFPDRFSARQFPNYSSELNVNALLLGDSALYLCASSPDGGRRETQYFGPGTRLLVL.